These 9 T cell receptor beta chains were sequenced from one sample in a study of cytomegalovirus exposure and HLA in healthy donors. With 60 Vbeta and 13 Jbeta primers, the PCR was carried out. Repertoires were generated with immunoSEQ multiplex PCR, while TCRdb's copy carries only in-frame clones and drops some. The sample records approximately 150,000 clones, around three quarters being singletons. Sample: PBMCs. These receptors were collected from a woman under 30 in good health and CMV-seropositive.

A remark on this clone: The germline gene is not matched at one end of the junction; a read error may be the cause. This chain's CDR3 is CSSSLGGLTSNYNSPLHF. CDR3 sequence (DNA): TGTTCCAGCAGCTTAGGCGGCCTAACGAGCAATTATAATTCACCCCTCCACTTT. V and J are TRBV7-9 and TRBJ1-6; D gene unclear. Germline CDR1 reads SEHNR; CDR2 reads FQNEAQ (reference sequence). The length of the CDR3 is 18 residues. Full variable domain (missing parts from reference TRBV7-9 and TRBJ1-6): DTGVSQNPRHKITKRGQNVTFRCDPISEHNRLYWYRQTLGQGPEFLTYFQNEAQLEKSRLLSDRFSAERPKGSFSTLEIQRTEQGDSAMYLCSSSLGGLTSNYNSPLHFGNGTRLTVT.

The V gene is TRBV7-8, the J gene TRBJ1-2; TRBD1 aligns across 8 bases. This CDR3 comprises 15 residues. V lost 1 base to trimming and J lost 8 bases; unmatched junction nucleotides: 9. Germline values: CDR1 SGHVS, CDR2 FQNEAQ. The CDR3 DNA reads TGTGCCAGCAGCTTAGAGTCGCAGGGGGCGAGGGGCTACACCTTC. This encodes CASSLESQGARGYTF.

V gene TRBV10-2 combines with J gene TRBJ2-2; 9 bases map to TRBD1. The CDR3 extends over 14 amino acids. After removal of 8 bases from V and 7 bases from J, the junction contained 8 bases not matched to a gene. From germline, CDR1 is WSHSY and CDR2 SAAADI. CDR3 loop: CASRDRVQGGELFF. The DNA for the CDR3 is TGCGCCAGCCGGGACAGGGTGCAGGGCGGGGAGCTGTTTTTT.

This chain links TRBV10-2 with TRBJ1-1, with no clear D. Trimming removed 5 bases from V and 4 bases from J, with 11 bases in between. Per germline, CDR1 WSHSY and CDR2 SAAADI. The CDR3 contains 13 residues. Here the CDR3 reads CASSMESSTEAFF. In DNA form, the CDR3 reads TGCGCCAGCAGTATGGAGAGTTCCACTGAAGCTTTCTTT.

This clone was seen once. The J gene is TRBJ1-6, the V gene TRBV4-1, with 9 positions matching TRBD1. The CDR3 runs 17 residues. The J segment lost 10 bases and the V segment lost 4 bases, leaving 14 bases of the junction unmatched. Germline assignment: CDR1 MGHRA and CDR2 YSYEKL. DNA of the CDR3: TGCGCCAGCAGCCGTCATAACCCGGGACAGGGATCCTCACCCCTCCACTTT. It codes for CASSRHNPGQGSSPLHF.

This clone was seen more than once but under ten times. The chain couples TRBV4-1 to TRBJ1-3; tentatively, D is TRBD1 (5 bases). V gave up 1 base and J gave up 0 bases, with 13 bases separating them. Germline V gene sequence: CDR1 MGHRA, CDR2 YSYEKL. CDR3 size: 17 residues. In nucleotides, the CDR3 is TGCGCCAGCAGCCAAGCCGGGACTTGGAGCTCTGGAAACACCATATATTTT. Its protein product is CASSQAGTWSSGNTIYF.

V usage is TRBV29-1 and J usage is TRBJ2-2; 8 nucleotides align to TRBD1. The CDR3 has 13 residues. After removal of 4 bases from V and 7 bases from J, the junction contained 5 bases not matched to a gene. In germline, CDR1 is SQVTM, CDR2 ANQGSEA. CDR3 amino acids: CSVAGGEYGELFF. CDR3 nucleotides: TGCAGCGTTGCAGGGGGCGAGTACGGGGAGCTGTTTTTT.

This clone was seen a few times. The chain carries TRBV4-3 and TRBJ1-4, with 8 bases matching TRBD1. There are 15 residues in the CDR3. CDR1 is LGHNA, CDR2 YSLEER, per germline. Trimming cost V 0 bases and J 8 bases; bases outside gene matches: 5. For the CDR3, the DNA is TGCGCCAGCAGCCAAGATCGACAGGGGCGGGAAAAACTGTTTTTT. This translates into CASSQDRQGREKLFF.

The CDR3 loop reads CAIRRANTEAFF. The CDR3 nucleotides read TGTGCCATCAGGAGGGCGAACACTGAAGCTTTCTTT. The chain couples TRBV2 to TRBJ1-1; D gene ambiguous. V lost 10 bases and J lost 1, with 10 bases in between. The CDR3 consists of 12 residues. Per germline, CDR1 SNHLY and CDR2 FYNNEI.